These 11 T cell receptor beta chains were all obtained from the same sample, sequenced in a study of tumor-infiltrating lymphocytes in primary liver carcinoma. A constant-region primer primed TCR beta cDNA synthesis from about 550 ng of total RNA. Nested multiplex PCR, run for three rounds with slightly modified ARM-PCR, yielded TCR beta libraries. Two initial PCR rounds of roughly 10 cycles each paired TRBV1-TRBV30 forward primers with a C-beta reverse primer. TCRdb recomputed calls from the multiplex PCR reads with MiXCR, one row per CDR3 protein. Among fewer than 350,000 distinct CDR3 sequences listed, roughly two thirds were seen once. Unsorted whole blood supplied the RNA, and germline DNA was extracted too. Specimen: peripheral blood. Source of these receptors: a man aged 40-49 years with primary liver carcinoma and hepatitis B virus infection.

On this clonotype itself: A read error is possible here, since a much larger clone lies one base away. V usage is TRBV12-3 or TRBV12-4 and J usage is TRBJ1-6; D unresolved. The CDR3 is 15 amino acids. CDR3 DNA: TGTGCCAGCAGCCTATTGAGCTCCCATAATTCACCCCTCCACTTT. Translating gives CASSLLSSHNSPLHF.

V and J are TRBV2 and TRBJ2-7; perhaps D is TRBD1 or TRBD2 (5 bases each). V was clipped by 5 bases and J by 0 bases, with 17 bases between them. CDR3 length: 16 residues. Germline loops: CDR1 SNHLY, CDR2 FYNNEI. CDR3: CASSLPSGAVSYEQYF. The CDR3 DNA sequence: TGTGCCAGCAGTCTCCCGTCCGGGGCGGTCTCCTACGAGCAGTACTTC.

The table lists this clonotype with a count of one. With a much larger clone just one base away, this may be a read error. Here the CDR3 reads CSVEIPMTGVEETQYF. The CDR3, as DNA: TGCAGCGTTGAAATTCCCATGACAGGGGTAGAAGAGACCCAGTACTTC. The chain combines TRBV29-1 with TRBJ2-5; TRBD1 matches 8 bases. The CDR3 has 16 residues. The V and J ends lost 2 bases and 3 bases, in that order; junction bases with no gene match: 11. In germline, CDR1 is SQVTM, CDR2 ANQGSEA.

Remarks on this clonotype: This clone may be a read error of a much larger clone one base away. The CDR3 DNA follows: TGTGCCACTCCCGGACGGCAGATACAAGAGACCCAGTACTTC. This translates into CATPGRQIQETQYF. The V call is TRBV6-2 or TRBV6-3, the J call TRBJ2-5; D ambiguous. Germline V gene lookup returns CDR1 MNHEY and CDR2 SVGEGT. The CDR3 contains 14 residues. Trimming pared 10 bases from V and 2 bases from J, leaving 17 bases between.

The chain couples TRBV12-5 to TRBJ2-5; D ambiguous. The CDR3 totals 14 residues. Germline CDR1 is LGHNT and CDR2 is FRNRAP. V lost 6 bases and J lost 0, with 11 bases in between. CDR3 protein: CASGSAWDQETQYF. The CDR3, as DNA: TGTGCTAGTGGCTCCGCTTGGGACCAAGAGACCCAGTACTTC.

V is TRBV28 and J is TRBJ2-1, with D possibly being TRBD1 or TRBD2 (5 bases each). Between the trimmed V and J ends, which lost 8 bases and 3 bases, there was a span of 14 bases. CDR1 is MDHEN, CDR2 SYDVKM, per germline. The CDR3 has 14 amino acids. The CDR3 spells CASLGDASYNEQFF. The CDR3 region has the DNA TGTGCCAGCTTGGGGGACGCTAGCTACAATGAGCAGTTCTTC. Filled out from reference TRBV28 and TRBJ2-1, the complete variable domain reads DVKVTQSSRYLVKRTGEKVFLECVQDMDHENMFWYRQDPGLGLRLIYFSYDVKMKEKGDIPEGYSVSREKKERFSLILESASTNQTSMYLCASLGDASYNEQFFGPGTRLTVL.

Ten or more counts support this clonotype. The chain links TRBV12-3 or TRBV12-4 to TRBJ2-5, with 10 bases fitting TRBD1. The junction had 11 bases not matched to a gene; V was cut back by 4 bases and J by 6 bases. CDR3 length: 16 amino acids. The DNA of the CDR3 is TGTGCCAGCAGTTCTCAGCGGTGGGACAGGGGAAAGACCCAGTACTTC. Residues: CASSSQRWDRGKTQYF.

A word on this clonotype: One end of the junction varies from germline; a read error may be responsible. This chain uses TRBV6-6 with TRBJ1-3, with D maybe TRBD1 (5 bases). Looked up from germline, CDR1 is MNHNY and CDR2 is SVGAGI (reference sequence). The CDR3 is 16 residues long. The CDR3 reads CTSSCSGGGTGNTIYF. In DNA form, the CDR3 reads TGTACCAGCAGTTGCTCGGGCGGGGGTACTGGAAACACCATATATTTT.

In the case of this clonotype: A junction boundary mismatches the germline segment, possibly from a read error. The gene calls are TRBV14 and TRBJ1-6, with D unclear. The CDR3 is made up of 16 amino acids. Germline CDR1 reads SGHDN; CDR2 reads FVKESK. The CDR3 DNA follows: TGTGTCAGCAGAGGAACGGGAAGCTCCTATAATTCACCCCTCCACTTT. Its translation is CVSRGTGSSYNSPLHF.

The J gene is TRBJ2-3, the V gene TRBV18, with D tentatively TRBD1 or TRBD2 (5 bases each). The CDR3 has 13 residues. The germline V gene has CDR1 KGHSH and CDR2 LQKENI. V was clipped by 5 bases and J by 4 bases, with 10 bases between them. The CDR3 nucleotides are TGTGCCAGCTCAGGGCAGGGAGCAGATACGCAGTATTTT. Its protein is CASSGQGADTQYF.

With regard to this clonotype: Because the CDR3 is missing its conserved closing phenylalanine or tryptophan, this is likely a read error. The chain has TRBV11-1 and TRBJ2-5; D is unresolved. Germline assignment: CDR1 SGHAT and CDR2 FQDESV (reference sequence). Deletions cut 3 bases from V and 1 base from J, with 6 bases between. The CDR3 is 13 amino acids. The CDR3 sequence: CASSFRVQETQYV. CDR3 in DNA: TGTGCCAGCAGCTTCAGAGTCCAAGAGACCCAGTACGTC.